These 10 T cell receptor beta chains were all obtained from the same sample, sequenced in a study of T cells in women clearing cervical HPV infection. Clones were read by immunoSEQ multiplex PCR, and TCRdb kept only the in-frame ones, dropping some. In all, the sample yields about 40,000 clones. Sequencing was performed on blood buffy coat. These receptors originate from a woman aged 18 to 69 with a cervical HPV16 infection that either progressed to CIN3+ or cleared (not recorded which).

As for this clone: The read finishes 3 residues shy of the CDR3 end, and the germline J gene is used to complete it. The chain uses TRBV19 and TRBJ2-2, with 9 bases aligning to TRBD2. The length of the CDR3 is 18 residues. V lost 7 bases and J lost 1; bases outside the gene matches: 13. CDR1 is LNHDA and CDR2 is SQIVND in the germline V gene (reference sequence). CDR3: CASNKAGGRTQNTGELFF. CDR3 bases read: TGTGCCAGTAATAAAGCGGGGGGACGTACTCAGAACACCGGGGAG.

About this clone: The CDR3 end is not reached by the read, which stops 3 residues before it; the germline J gene fills it in. This sequence joins TRBV18 and TRBJ1-5; no clear D gene. Germline V gene lookup returns CDR1 KGHSH and CDR2 LQKENI. The CDR3 is 13 amino acids. The CDR3 is CASSPERNLPQHF. The covered CDR3 bases are TGTGCCAGCTCACCAGAAAGAAACCTACCC.

Note on this clone: The CDR3 end lies 3 residues beyond the end of the read and is filled in from the germline J gene. The chain has TRBV2 and TRBJ1-1; no clear D gene. The CDR3 consists of 12 residues. The ends were cut back, 7 bases at V and 3 bases at J, with 9 bases in the middle. Germline V lookup: CDR1 SNHLY, CDR2 FYNNEI. Partial CDR3 DNA: TGTGCCAGCATTTGGAGCGACACTGAA. It yields the protein CASIWSDTE. The entire CDR3 protein is CASIWSDTEAFF.

Details on this clone: The read falls 3 residues short of the CDR3 end, and the missing part is taken from the germline J gene. This chain joins TRBV19 and TRBJ2-1, with D possibly being TRBD1 or TRBD2 (5 bases each). This CDR3 has 16 amino acids. Trimming took 5 bases from V and 7 from J, leaving 21 bases between them. Germline CDR1 and CDR2: LNHDA and SQIVND (reference sequence). This chain's CDR3 is CASSVGAQGVKNEQFF. CDR3 DNA (partial): TGTGCCAGTAGTGTAGGCGCTCAGGGAGTGAAGAATGAG.

Notes on this clone: The read terminates 3 residues ahead of where the CDR3 ends, so the germline J gene completes it. The chain employs TRBV19 and TRBJ1-5; 9 bases fit TRBD1. Germline assignment: CDR1 LNHDA and CDR2 SQIVND (reference sequence). This CDR3 spans 15 amino acids. Trimming at V came to 7 bases and at J to 1 base, leaving 5 bases not matched to a gene. The CDR3 DNA, read in part, is TGTGCCAGTACTACCGGGACAGGGAGCAATCAGCCC. This codes for CASTTGTGSNQP. The full CDR3 reads CASTTGTGSNQPQHF.

Regarding this clone: The DNA ends 3 residues before the CDR3 does, and the rest of the CDR3 is filled in from the germline J gene. V usage is TRBV28 and J usage is TRBJ1-4; D unclear. This CDR3 spans 13 amino acids. Germline values: CDR1 MDHEN, CDR2 SYDVKM. V was clipped by 11 bases and J by 4 bases, with 14 bases between them. Partial CDR3 DNA: TGTGCCGGTGCAGGTGTTCTTAATGAAAAA. Amino acids: CAGAGVLNEK. In full, the CDR3 is CAGAGVLNEKLFF.

For this clone: The CDR3 end lies 3 residues beyond the end of the read and is filled in from the germline J gene. This sequence joins TRBV19 and TRBJ1-2; D unclear. V lost 0 bases, J lost 0 bases, and 11 bases lay in between. The CDR3 spans 16 residues. Germline V lookup: CDR1 LNHDA, CDR2 SQIVND (reference sequence). The CDR3 sequence is CASSIDSGSTNYGYTF. The CDR3 DNA, read in part, is TGTGCCAGTAGTATAGATTCAGGCAGTACTAACTATGGC. The variable domain in full, completed from reference TRBV19 and TRBJ1-2, reads DGGITQSPKYLFRKEGQNVTLSCEQNLNHDAMYWYRQDPGQGLRLIYYSQIVNDFQKGDIAEGYSVSREKKESFPLTVTSAQKNPTAFYLCASSIDSGSTNYGYTFGSGTRLTVV.

Concerning this clone itself: The CDR3 end falls 3 residues outside the read, so it is completed with the germline J gene. V and J are TRBV7-8 and TRBJ2-7, with 7 bases fitting TRBD1. The CDR3 runs to 15 residues. Germline V gives CDR1 SGHVS, CDR2 FQNEAQ. J was trimmed by 5 bases and V by 5 bases; bases with no gene match: 12. The DNA read from the CDR3 is TGTGCCAGCAGCCTTACGCTTCAACAGGGGAACGAG. It specifies CASSLTLQQGNE. The entire CDR3 protein is CASSLTLQQGNEQYF.

For this clone: The read ends 3 residues shy of where the CDR3 ends; the end is completed using the germline J gene. The chain is built from TRBV2 and TRBJ1-5, with 7 bases that match TRBD1. The CDR3 covers 15 residues. Unmatched junction bases numbered 5, after V lost 3 bases and J lost 3 bases. The germline CDR1 and CDR2 sequences are SNHLY and FYNNEI. CDR3 protein: CASSDGGTVNQPQHF. CDR3 bases read: TGTGCCAGCAGTGACGGTGGGACAGTCAATCAGCCC. Full variable domain (rest looked up from reference TRBV2 and TRBJ1-5): EPEVTQTPSHQVTQMGQEVILRCVPISNHLYFYWYRQILGQKVEFLVSFYNNEISEKSEIFDDQFSVERPDGSNFTLKIRSTKLEDSAMYFCASSDGGTVNQPQHFGDGTRLSIL.

CDR3 residues: CASSLTSGGSNEQFF. The DNA read from the CDR3 is TGTGCCAGCAGCCTGACTAGCGGGGGGTCCAATGAG. The genes are TRBV2 and TRBJ2-1, with 13 bases that match TRBD2. The CDR3 end lies 3 residues beyond the end of the read and is filled in from the germline J gene. The germline CDR1 and CDR2 sequences are SNHLY and FYNNEI. The J segment lost 6 bases and the V segment lost 6 bases, leaving 5 bases of the junction unmatched. The CDR3 contains 15 residues.